This T cell receptor (beta chain) was identified during a study of identical twins. The V gene's germline CDR1 is LGHNA and CDR2 YSLEER. Trimming shortened V by 4 bases and J by 7 bases, and 17 bases separated the two germline ends. The CDR3 extends over 14 amino acids. Concerning this clonotype: Its antigen is not identified.

The cDNA had a unique molecular identifier and a template-switch universal primer site. Each CDR3 protein is one row after TCRdb ran MiXCR on the 5' RACE reads. The table has a few hundred thousand distinct CDR3 sequences, more than 9% seen once. Overall study results and limits: Low generation-probability sequences were in excess among twin-shared out-of-frame alpha sequences. Models underestimated out-of-frame TCR alpha sharing in monozygotic twins.

There were only healthy Caucasians among the donors. This sample was shared with a second study, whose subject was yellow fever vaccine responses in identical twins.

The chain is built from TRBV4-3 and TRBJ2-7, with D perhaps matching TRBD1 or TRBD2 (6 bases each). This clonotype was obtained from a woman aged 18-29 years in good health. The specimen was PBMCs. The CDR3 is CASSPGAGSVEQYF. The CDR3 nucleotides are TGCGCCAGCAGCCCGGGGGCAGGGTCGGTAGAGCAGTACTTC.